This record covers a single T cell receptor beta chain. The CDR3 is made up of 15 amino acids. Deletions cut 2 bases from V and 0 bases from J, with 8 bases between. Original processing methods: Using reference gene primer amplification, nucleated cell counts were estimated. Libraries were prepared by immunoSEQ multiplex PCR; TCRdb keeps only in-frame clonotypes and omits some of them. V and J calls and clone size are copied from that table; D and trimming were computed from the DNA. The table has some 200,000 clones, 94% seen once; the top ten hold about 0.76%. The data are from a study of blood T cell repertoires in COVID-19.

The clonotype originates from a man between 25 and 39 years old with COVID-19, enrolled during active disease. The sequencing input was peripheral blood. The chain is built from TRBV6-7 and TRBJ2-1; no firm D call. Being an ORF, TRBV6-7 has a function that is uncertain. CDR3 residues: CASSYPLPSYNEQFF. CDR3 nucleotide sequence: TGTGCCAGCAGTTACCCACTACCCTCCTACAATGAGCAGTTCTTC.